This TCR beta chain came from a study (TCRdb year 2016). The method was RT-PCR. The data were produced on an Illumina MiSeq. The public sequencing data were trimmed at Q25 with fastp and processed into clonotypes with MiXCR by TCRdb, which kept only in-frame beta chains. CDR3 protein duplicates are merged, each entry listing the most common genes and DNA. The sample includes 550,000 to 750,000 distinct CDR3 sequences, with 13% to 15% observed a single time. Roughly 3.9% of the sample is taken by the ten largest. This clonotype appeared a few times. Its antigen is currently not known. Nothing much larger sits one base from this clone, and base qualities are not available. The CDR3 covers 18 residues, taking in both the cysteine and the phenylalanine. This entry keeps only the CDR3 DNA: 54 bases, framed from base 1. Reading the germline V gene gives CDR1 ENHRY and CDR2 SYGVKD. The germline ends are 16 bases apart after V is trimmed by 4 bases and J by 0 bases.

Rearrangement joined TRBV10-3 to TRBJ1-6, and the D gene may be TRBD1, 5 bases matching. The TCR originated in a female donor in good health, serving as a healthy control. Material: memory CD4+ T cells from blood. The sequenced DNA is TGTGCCATCAGTGCCCAGGACAAGAGAAGCTCCTATAATTCACCCCTCCACTTT. Its product reads: CAISAQDKRSSYNSPLHF.